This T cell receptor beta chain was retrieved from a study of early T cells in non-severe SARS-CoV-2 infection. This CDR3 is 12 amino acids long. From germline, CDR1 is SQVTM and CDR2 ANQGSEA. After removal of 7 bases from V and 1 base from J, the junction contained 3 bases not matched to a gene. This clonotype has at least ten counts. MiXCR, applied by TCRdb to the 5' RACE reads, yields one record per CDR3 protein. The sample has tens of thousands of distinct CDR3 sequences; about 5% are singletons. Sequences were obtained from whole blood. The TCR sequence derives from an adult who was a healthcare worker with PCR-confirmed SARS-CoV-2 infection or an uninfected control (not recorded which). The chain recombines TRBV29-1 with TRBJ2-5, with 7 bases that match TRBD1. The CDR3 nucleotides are TGCAGCGGAAGGACAGGCCAAGAGACCCAGTACTTC. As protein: CSGRTGQETQYF.